Sequencing of this T cell receptor (beta chain) was carried out in a study of T cells after yellow fever vaccination. Findings of the study overall: FACS-sorted repertoires could contain abundant clonotypes contaminating from the bulk population. The secondary response was weaker, and its peak arrived faster, on day 5 versus 15.

A single record per CDR3 protein comes from TCRdb applying MiXCR to the 5' RACE reads. Of more than 300,000 distinct CDR3 sequences listed, around 10% are singletons. The V gene end was trimmed by 0 bases and the J gene end by 5 bases; junction bases not matched to a gene: 6. Germline-derived CDR1 and CDR2 are DFQATT and SNEGSKA (reference sequence). The CDR3 is made up of 15 amino acids. Comments on this clonotype: No antigen is known for it.

This sequence was found in a man aged 18 to 30 who received the YFV17D yellow fever vaccine. The gene calls are TRBV20-1 and TRBJ2-5, with 10 bases lining up with TRBD2. Sequences were derived from CD4+ T cells sorted from PBMCs, sampled 45 days after the yellow fever booster vaccination. The CDR3 region is CSARDPSSGGETQYF. CDR3 bases: TGCAGTGCTAGAGACCCTTCTAGCGGGGGTGAGACCCAGTACTTC.